The 28 T cell receptor beta chains presented below share a single source sample, sequenced in a study of blood T cell repertoires in COVID-19. Method: immunoSEQ multiplex PCR; TCRdb's copy keeps in-frame clones and lacks some. The repertoire holds over 95,000 clones, over 70% seen once, with about 1.6% in the top ten. The sample was peripheral blood. Source of these receptors: a man aged 50 to 59 with acute or convalescent COVID-19.

The CDR3 loop reads CASRQTGINQPQHF. The CDR3 nucleotides are TGTGCCAGTAGGCAAACAGGGATCAATCAGCCCCAGCATTTT. The chain joins TRBV19 to TRBJ1-5, with a tentative D call TRBD1 (6 bases). Germline-derived CDR1 and CDR2 are LNHDA and SQIVND (reference sequence). The CDR3 length is 14 residues. The ends were cut back, 6 bases at V and 3 bases at J, with 12 bases in the middle.

The chain uses TRBV7-9 and TRBJ1-2; D remains unclear. Germline values: CDR1 SEHNR, CDR2 FQNEAQ (reference sequence). This CDR3 spans 15 amino acids. V was shortened by 3 bases and J by 3 bases, with 14 bases between the two germline ends. CDR3 sequence: CASSLAFGGDYGYTF. Here the CDR3 DNA reads TGTGCCAGCAGCTTGGCGTTCGGCGGGGACTATGGCTACACCTTC.

The CDR3 loop is CASRRTSGVANTGELFF. CDR3 sequence (DNA): TGTGCCAGTAGAAGGACTAGCGGGGTAGCGAACACCGGGGAGCTGTTTTTT. V gene TRBV19 combines with J gene TRBJ2-2; 12 positions agree with TRBD2. The CDR3 has 17 amino acids. Germline V lookup: CDR1 LNHDA, CDR2 SQIVND (reference sequence). V lost 6 bases, J lost 0 bases, and 5 bases stayed unmatched.

This clone was recorded only once. Other DNA sequences of this sample code for an identical CDR3. The J gene is TRBJ1-4, the V gene TRBV5-4; D might be TRBD1 (5 bases). Trimming took 1 base from V and 0 from J, leaving 7 bases between them. This CDR3 is built from 15 residues. CDR1 SGHNT and CDR2 YYREEE come from the germline V gene (reference sequence). In DNA form, the CDR3 reads TGTGCCAGCAGCTTGAAGACAGCAACTAATGAAAAACTGTTTTTT. It yields the protein CASSLKTATNEKLFF. The complete variable domain, with remaining parts taken from reference TRBV5-4 and TRBJ1-4, reads ETGVTQSPTHLIKTRGQQVTLRCSSQSGHNTVSWYQQALGQGPQFIFQYYREEENGRGNFPPRFSGLQFPNYSSELNVNALELDDSALYLCASSLKTATNEKLFFGSGTQLSVL.

The J gene is TRBJ1-2, the V gene TRBV6-5; 9 bases align to TRBD1. Looked up from germline, CDR1 is MNHEY and CDR2 is SVGAGI. The CDR3 covers 13 residues. Trimming removed 8 bases from V and 7 bases from J; junction bases left unmatched: 8. The CDR3 reads CASLQGAGFGYTF. DNA for the CDR3: TGTGCCAGCCTACAGGGGGCGGGCTTTGGCTACACCTTC.

The chain links TRBV11-3 to TRBJ2-7; 8 positions match TRBD2. The V and J ends lost 1 base and 6 bases, in that order; junction bases with no gene match: 2. Germline V gene sequence: CDR1 SGHNT, CDR2 YENEEA. The CDR3 sequence is 13 residues long. Written as DNA, the CDR3 is TGTGCCAGCAGCTTAGGCGGGGGGCGCGAGCAGTACTTC. It encodes CASSLGGGREQYF. Looking up the rest from reference TRBV11-3 and TRBJ2-7 gives the full variable domain: EAGVVQSPRYKIIEKKQPVAFWCNPISGHNTLYWYLQNLGQGPELLIRYENEEAVDDSQLPKDRFSAERLKGVDSTLKIQPAELGDSAVYLCASSLGGGREQYFGPGTRLTVT.

The genes are TRBV30 and TRBJ1-6, with D perhaps TRBD1 (5 bases). This CDR3 region has 12 residues. V was trimmed by 2 bases and J by 9 bases, leaving 8 bases between them. The V gene's germline CDR1 is GTSNPN and CDR2 SVGIG (reference sequence). The CDR3 DNA reads TGTGCCTGGAGTCAAGGGGTTTCACCCCTCCACTTT. Amino acids: CAWSQGVSPLHF.

The V gene is TRBV6-4, the J gene TRBJ1-5; the D is unclear. There are 13 residues in the CDR3. V shed 3 bases and J shed 4 bases, with 7 bases lying between them. The germline V gene encodes CDR1 MRHNA and CDR2 SNTAGT. The CDR3 spells CASSEHMNQPQHF. In DNA form, the CDR3 reads TGTGCCAGCAGTGAACATATGAATCAGCCCCAGCATTTT.

This chain links TRBV28 with TRBJ2-7; 11 bases match TRBD1. After removal of 5 bases from V and 5 bases from J, the junction contained 5 bases not matched to a gene. Germline V CDR1 and CDR2: MDHEN, SYDVKM. This CDR3 region has 14 residues. The CDR3 DNA follows: TGTGCCAGCAGTAGGACAGGGGGCTACCACGAGCAGTACTTC. The encoded protein is CASSRTGGYHEQYF.

The chain combines TRBV28 with TRBJ1-5; the D gene is possibly TRBD1 (5 bases). The CDR3 totals 15 residues. V gave up 7 bases and J gave up 4 bases, with 17 bases separating them. Germline loops: CDR1 MDHEN, CDR2 SYDVKM. CDR3 sequence (DNA): TGTGCCAGCACGTGGGGACTGGAACCAAATCAGCCCCAGCATTTT. As protein: CASTWGLEPNQPQHF.

The rearrangement uses TRBV10-1 and TRBJ1-1, with 9 positions matching TRBD1. This CDR3 has 14 residues. Per the germline V gene, CDR1 is WNHNN and CDR2 is SYGVQD (reference sequence). V dropped 5 bases and J dropped 7; count of bases not matched to a gene: 8. CDR3 loop: CASSPVDRGNEAFF. Written as DNA, the CDR3 is TGCGCCAGCAGTCCGGTGGACAGGGGAAATGAAGCTTTCTTT.

V gene TRBV5-1 combines with J gene TRBJ1-1; maybe TRBD1 (5 bases). The CDR3 spans 14 residues. Per germline, CDR1 SGHRS and CDR2 YFSETQ. Deletions cut 3 bases from V and 4 bases from J, with 13 bases between. CDR3 amino acids: CASSWGGEGTEAFF. The DNA of the CDR3 is TGCGCCAGCAGCTGGGGCGGGGAGGGCACTGAAGCTTTCTTT. The variable domain in full, with the rest retrieved from reference TRBV5-1 and TRBJ1-1, is KAGVTQTPRYLIKTRGQQVTLSCSPISGHRSVSWYQQTPGQGLQFLFEYFSETQRNKGNFPGRFSGRQFSNSRSEMNVSTLELGDSALYLCASSWGGEGTEAFFGQGTRLTVV.

This clone has just one count. V and J are TRBV28 and TRBJ1-5; TRBD1 agrees at 11 bases. V shed 3 bases, J shed 1 base, and the junction held 5 bases outside the gene matches. The CDR3 is made up of 17 amino acids. Germline V gene data show CDR1 as MDHEN and CDR2 as SYDVKM. The CDR3: CASSFWTGGLSNQPQHF. CDR3 in DNA: TGTGCCAGCAGTTTCTGGACAGGGGGCTTGAGCAATCAGCCCCAGCATTTT.

V is TRBV18 and J is TRBJ1-2; tentative D call: TRBD1 (5 bases). V lost 3 bases and J lost 1, with 9 bases in between. Germline CDR1 is KGHSH and CDR2 is LQKENI. This CDR3 contains 14 residues. CDR3 in amino acids: CASSPLTDNYGYTF. The CDR3 coding sequence is TGTGCCAGCTCACCGTTGACAGATAACTATGGCTACACCTTC.

The rearrangement uses TRBV10-3 and TRBJ2-1; D may be TRBD2 (6 bases). This CDR3 contains 15 residues. V was cut by 4 bases and J by 7 bases, with 17 bases left in between. Germline V gene sequence: CDR1 ENHRY, CDR2 SYGVKD. In DNA, the CDR3 is TGTGCCATCAGTGTTGAGGCGGGGTCCTGGAATGAGCAGTTCTTC. Its translation: CAISVEAGSWNEQFF.

This clone was picked up one time. This chain connects TRBV7-3 to TRBJ2-2; unclear D gene. Germline lookup yields CDR1 SGHTA and CDR2 FQGTGA. Trimming removed 1 base at V and 1 base at J, with 7 bases between. CDR3 length equals 15 residues. The CDR3 protein is CASSLSPGNTGELFF. The CDR3 coding sequence is TGTGCCAGCAGCTTAAGTCCGGGGAACACCGGGGAGCTGTTTTTT.

The chain recombines TRBV5-1 with TRBJ1-1; D might be TRBD1 (5 bases). The CDR3 consists of 14 residues. With 1 base removed from V and 5 bases from J, the gap between germline ends came to 12 bases. From germline, CDR1 is SGHRS and CDR2 YFSETQ. CDR3 bases: TGCGCCAGCAGCTTGAAGGGGTTTCTGACTGAAGCTTTCTTT. Its protein product is CASSLKGFLTEAFF.

The chain has TRBV5-6 and TRBJ2-7, with D possibly TRBD2 on 6 matching bases. Trimming left V 4 bases short and J 0 bases short, with 8 bases between. Per germline, CDR1 SGHDT and CDR2 YYEEEE. The CDR3 is 13 residues long. The CDR3 DNA is TGTGCCAGCAGCCCCGGGAGCTCCTACGAGCAGTACTTC. Translated: CASSPGSSYEQYF.

The genes are TRBV9 and TRBJ2-7, with TRBD1 identical over 7 bases. The germline V gene encodes CDR1 SGDLS and CDR2 YYNGEE. The CDR3 extends over 12 amino acids. After removal of 4 bases from V and 6 bases from J, the junction contained 4 bases not matched to a gene. CDR3 in DNA: TGTGCCAGCAGCAACCGGGACAGCGAGCAGTACTTC. This gives the protein CASSNRDSEQYF.

The rearrangement links TRBV6-6 to TRBJ1-5, with D maybe TRBD1 (5 bases). The CDR3 is 10 amino acids. CDR1 is MNHNY and CDR2 is SVGAGI in the germline V gene (reference sequence). Deletions cut 8 bases from V and 9 bases from J, with 8 bases between. The CDR3 protein is CASGAGPQHF. The CDR3 DNA follows: TGTGCCAGCGGGGCAGGGCCCCAGCATTTT.

The genes are TRBV29-1 and TRBJ2-1; 7 bases align to TRBD2. The V segment lost 5 bases and the J segment 2 bases; nucleotides outside the gene matches: 6. The CDR3 sequence is 14 residues long. Germline V lookup: CDR1 SQVTM, CDR2 ANQGSEA. Here the CDR3 DNA reads TGCAGCGTTTCTGGGAGGGGTACCTACAATGAGCAGTTCTTC. Protein sequence: CSVSGRGTYNEQFF.

This chain links TRBV6-5 with TRBJ1-6, with TRBD1 identical over 8 bases. With 6 bases clipped from V and 8 bases from J, the junction kept 9 bases outside the gene matches. From germline, CDR1 is MNHEY and CDR2 SVGAGI. The CDR3 covers 15 residues. Here the CDR3 reads CASSVDRERHSPLHF. In nucleotides, the CDR3 is TGTGCCAGCAGCGTGGACAGGGAAAGGCATTCACCCCTCCACTTT.

This chain links TRBV5-5 with TRBJ2-1, with a possible D match to TRBD1 (5 bases). This CDR3 contains 14 residues. Germline CDR1 is SGHKS and CDR2 is YYEKEE (reference sequence). The V end was cut by 4 bases, the J end by 7 bases, with 15 bases between. CDR3 loop: CASSLTALGNEQFF. The CDR3 DNA is TGTGCCAGCAGCCTGACAGCGTTAGGTAATGAGCAGTTCTTC. The full variable domain, in which reference TRBV5-5 and TRBJ2-1 provide the parts outside the CDR3, is DAGVTQSPTHLIKTRGQQVTLRCSPISGHKSVSWYQQVLGQGPQFIFQYYEKEERGRGNFPDRFSARQFPNYSSELNVNALLLGDSALYLCASSLTALGNEQFFGPGTRLTVL.

The rearrangement links TRBV6-5 to TRBJ1-2; 11 bases map to TRBD1. The V gene's germline CDR1 is MNHEY and CDR2 SVGAGI. The CDR3 spans 14 residues. The V and J ends lost 6 bases and 4 bases, in that order; junction bases with no gene match: 4. The CDR3 spells CASRSGTGGYGYTF. CDR3 coding DNA: TGTGCCAGCAGATCCGGGACAGGGGGCTATGGCTACACCTTC.

The V and J genes are TRBV6-1 and TRBJ1-5; 8 bases agree with TRBD1. CDR3 length equals 17 residues. The junction had 6 bases not matched to a gene; V was cut back by 1 base and J by 1 base. Per germline, CDR1 MNHNS and CDR2 SASEGT. The CDR3 DNA sequence: TGTGCCAGCAGTGAAGAGAGACAGGGGCCCAGCAATCAGCCCCAGCATTTT. Amino acid sequence: CASSEERQGPSNQPQHF.

The V gene is TRBV30, the J gene TRBJ1-2; tentative D call: TRBD1 (6 bases). The germline V gene encodes CDR1 GTSNPN and CDR2 SVGIG (reference sequence). Trimming took 1 base from V and 4 from J, leaving 10 bases between them. The CDR3 is 13 amino acids. CDR3 residues: CAWSAPDSYGYTF. The CDR3 nucleotides read TGTGCCTGGAGTGCCCCGGACAGCTATGGCTACACCTTC.

This chain joins TRBV10-3 and TRBJ2-3; a weak D match, TRBD2 (5 bases). This CDR3 is built from 15 residues. Trimming left V 3 bases short and J 2 bases short, with 12 bases between. From germline, CDR1 is ENHRY and CDR2 SYGVKD. CDR3 in amino acids: CAISDWERSTDTQYF. In nucleotides, the CDR3 is TGTGCCATCAGTGATTGGGAGCGGTCCACAGATACGCAGTATTTT.

This chain connects TRBV5-4 to TRBJ2-7; TRBD2 might be the D (7 bases). The CDR3 sequence is 15 residues long. The germline V and J ends were trimmed by 1 base and 7 bases, with 18 bases remaining between them. Germline-derived CDR1 and CDR2 are SGHNT and YYREEE (reference sequence). CDR3 nucleotide sequence: TGTGCCAGCAGCTTGCGTCTCGGACAGCGGGAAGAGCAGTACTTC. Residues: CASSLRLGQREEQYF.